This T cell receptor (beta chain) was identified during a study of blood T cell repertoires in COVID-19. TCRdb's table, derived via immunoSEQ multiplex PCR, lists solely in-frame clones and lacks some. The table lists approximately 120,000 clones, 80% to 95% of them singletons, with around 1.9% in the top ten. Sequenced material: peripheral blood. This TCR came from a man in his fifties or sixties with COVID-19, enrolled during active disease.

CDR3 residues: CASSDREQGNTGELFF. DNA of the CDR3: TGTGCCAGCAGTGATAGAGAACAGGGGAACACCGGGGAGCTGTTTTTT. This sequence joins TRBV6-1 and TRBJ2-2, with D maybe TRBD1 (6 bases). The CDR3 runs to 16 residues. Trimming took off 3 bases at V and 1 base at J, with 12 bases between the two ends. Germline V gives CDR1 MNHNS, CDR2 SASEGT.